This T cell receptor beta chain was identified during a study of T cells in women clearing cervical HPV infection. The wider study: Only a few women had HLA typing results available.

Assay: immunoSEQ multiplex PCR; the TCRdb copy retains only in-frame clones and omits some. The sample's table shows some 23,000 clones. V was trimmed by 5 bases and J by 3 bases, leaving 4 bases between them. There are 12 residues in the CDR3. Germline CDR1 is SNHLY and CDR2 is FYNNEI. Study outcomes and limitations: Cases carried less TRBV6-7 than controls: 0.11% versus 0.16%. Effector/memory and HPV-specific T cells were not isolated, and association timing is unknown.

As for this clone: What it binds is not known. The read comes to an end 3 residues before the CDR3 does, leaving the germline J gene to fill in the end.

The sequencing input was blood buffy coat. The chain joins TRBV2 to TRBJ2-2; D remains ambiguous. This TCR was recovered from a woman between 18 and 69 years old with a cervical HPV16 infection that either progressed to CIN3+ or cleared (not recorded which). The CDR3 DNA, read in part, is TGTGCCAGCAGTTTAGACACCGGGGAG. Translating gives CASSLDTGE. In full, the CDR3 reads CASSLDTGELFF. The whole variable domain, remainder taken from reference TRBV2 and TRBJ2-2, is EPEVTQTPSHQVTQMGQEVILRCVPISNHLYFYWYRQILGQKVEFLVSFYNNEISEKSEIFDDQFSVERPDGSNFTLKIRSTKLEDSAMYFCASSLDTGELFFGEGSRLTVL.